This is a list of T cell receptor beta chains from one sample in a study of STAT5B mutations in CD4+ large granular lymphocyte leukemia. Method: immunoSEQ multiplex PCR; TCRdb's copy keeps in-frame clones and lacks some. Counted here are 48,000 or so clones, just over 70% occurring once; the ten biggest clones make up 1.5%. Sequencing input: CD4+ T cells from blood buffy coats. Source of these receptors: a human donor in good health. The CDR3 runs from the conserved cysteine through the conserved F or W. The D gene is left open where the match is weak. Clone size is given for some rows only: seen once, a few or many times, or a class if the clone is expanded.

j_gene	abundance	v_gene	d_gene	CDR3nt	CDR3aa
TRBJ2-5	-	TRBV19	TRBD2	TGTACCAGTAGTATCCTGGGGGGGTTGCAAGAGACCCAGTACTTC	CTSSILGGLQETQYF
TRBJ1-5	-	TRBV7-6	TRBD1	TGTGCCAGCAGCCGACAGGGGGGAGTCAATCAGCCCCAGCATTTT	CASSRQGGVNQPQHF
TRBJ2-5	-	TRBV18	-	TGTGCCAGCTCATCGTCAAGGGCTTCAGGGGAGACCCAGTACTTC	CASSSSRASGETQYF
TRBJ2-5	-	TRBV18	-	TGTGCCAGCCGGACCTCCACCCCCCAAGAGACCCAGTACTTC	CASRTSTPQETQYF
TRBJ2-1	-	TRBV5-6	-	TGTGCCAGCAGCTTGGACAGGCAGGTCAAGAATGAGCAGTTCTTC	CASSLDRQVKNEQFF
TRBJ1-4	-	TRBV9	TRBD1	TGTGCCAGCAGCGCCAGTACAGGGGAAAAAGAAAAACTGTTTTTT	CASSASTGEKEKLFF
TRBJ2-2	-	TRBV7-9	-	TGTGCCAGCAGCTTAGCAGGTCTGGGCCGGGAGCTGTTTTTT	CASSLAGLGRELFF
TRBJ2-5	-	TRBV27	-	TGTGCCAGCAGTTTATGGGGTCAAGAGACCCAGTACTTC	CASSLWGQETQYF
TRBJ2-3	once	TRBV30	-	TGTGCCTGGAGCGACGGGACCACAGATACGCAGTATTTT	CAWSDGTTDTQYF
TRBJ2-2	once	TRBV7-8	TRBD2	TGTGCCAGCAGCTTTCGGTTTAGCGGGGGGGCGAACACCGGGGAGCTGTTTTTT	CASSFRFSGGANTGELFF
TRBJ1-3	-	TRBV28	-	TGTGCCAGCAGGTCGGGACGACAGGCAAACACCATATATTTT	CASRSGRQANTIYF
TRBJ2-1	-	TRBV5-1	TRBD2	TGCGCCAGCAGCTTGGCCACGGGACTAGTATCAAATGAGCAGTTCTTC	CASSLATGLVSNEQFF
TRBJ2-1	-	TRBV5-1	TRBD2	TGCGCCAGCAGCTCTGGCATAAGACTCTCGGGCGGGGGGCCCAATGAGCAGTTCTTC	CASSSGIRLSGGGPNEQFF
TRBJ1-5	-	TRBV6-6	-	TGTGCCAGCAGACAAACCCACGGGACACCAAATCAGCCCCAGCATTTT	CASRQTHGTPNQPQHF
TRBJ1-4	-	TRBV7-9	TRBD1	TGTGCCAGCAGCTTAAAGGGGGCTAGTGAAAAACTGTTTTTT	CASSLKGASEKLFF
TRBJ1-6	-	TRBV18	-	TGTGCCAGCTCACCCTCGGGCAGGGTTTATAATTCACCCCTCCACTTT	CASSPSGRVYNSPLHF
TRBJ2-3	-	TRBV5-1	-	TGCGCCAGCAGTCCGACTAGTGTAGATACGCAGTATTTT	CASSPTSVDTQYF
TRBJ1-2	once	TRBV7-2	-	TGTGCCAGCAGCACCCCAGGGTCCCTACGTTATGGCTACACCTTC	CASSTPGSLRYGYTF
TRBJ1-4	few	TRBV11-2	-	TGTGCCAGCAGCCAGTACCAGGACAGACAGAATGAAAAACTGTTTTTT	CASSQYQDRQNEKLFF
TRBJ1-2	-	TRBV6-1	-	TGTGCCAGCAGTGCCCCATCGGGAAGGGGCTATGGCTACACCTTC	CASSAPSGRGYGYTF
TRBJ2-5	-	TRBV7-9	-	TGTGCCAGCAGCTTAGTATCTGAGACCCAGTACTTC	CASSLVSETQYF
TRBJ2-3	-	TRBV9	TRBD2	TGTGCCAGCAGTGTCCTAGCGGGGGGGGGCACAGATACGCAGTATTTT	CASSVLAGGGTDTQYF
TRBJ1-5	few	TRBV2	TRBD1	TGTGCCAGCAGGCGGGACAGGGTCAGCAATCAGCCCCAGCATTTT	CASRRDRVSNQPQHF
TRBJ2-4	-	TRBV4-2	TRBD2	TGTGCCAGCAGCCAAGCTAGCGGGGGGTTCAGTATCAAAAACATTCAGTACTTC	CASSQASGGFSIKNIQYF
TRBJ1-2	few	TRBV5-1	TRBD1	TGCGCCAGCAGCCCCGGGACAGGGTACGGCTACACCTTC	CASSPGTGYGYTF
TRBJ2-2	-	TRBV6-1	-	TGTGCCAGCAGTGGGGGCAGGGTACCGAGCGGGGAGCTGTTTTTT	CASSGGRVPSGELFF
TRBJ2-5	-	TRBV5-1	-	TGCGCCAGCAGCTCGCTACAGGAGAAGACCCAGTACTTC	CASSSLQEKTQYF
TRBJ1-5	-	TRBV6-1	-	TGTGCCAGCACCTCCTTGAGGGATAGCAATCAGCCCCAGCATTTT	CASTSLRDSNQPQHF
TRBJ2-6	-	TRBV9	-	TGTGCCAGCAGTCGGGCAGGGATAAGCTCTGGGGCCAACGTCCTGACTTTC	CASSRAGISSGANVLTF
TRBJ1-5	-	TRBV29-1	-	TGCAGCGTGGGGGGTAGCAATCAGCCCCAGCATTTT	CSVGGSNQPQHF
TRBJ1-2	-	TRBV28	-	TGTGCCAGCAGCCGGGACACCGAATATGGCTACACCTTC	CASSRDTEYGYTF
TRBJ2-5	-	TRBV6-5	-	TGTGCCAGCAGTTACGGGGGGGGCGGGGAGACCCAGTACTTC	CASSYGGGGETQYF
TRBJ1-1	-	TRBV7-8	TRBD1	TGTGCCAGCAGCTTGGACAGGACCCTGAACACTGAAGCTTTCTTT	CASSLDRTLNTEAFF
TRBJ1-2	few	TRBV28	-	TGTGCCAGCAGTTCTATCGGCACCTATGGCTACACCTTC	CASSSIGTYGYTF
TRBJ1-1	-	TRBV18	-	TGTGCCAGCTCACCCACACGGGGGACTGAAGCTTTCTTT	CASSPTRGTEAFF
TRBJ1-4	few	TRBV5-5	TRBD1	TGTGCCAGCAGCTTAGGGACAGGGGGCGAAAAACTGTTTTTT	CASSLGTGGEKLFF
TRBJ2-5	-	TRBV10-3	-	TGTGCCATCAGTTACAACAGACAAGAGACCCAGTACTTC	CAISYNRQETQYF
TRBJ1-1	-	TRBV10-2	-	TGCGCCAGCAGTAGAAACGGGAACACTGAAGCTTTCTTT	CASSRNGNTEAFF
TRBJ2-3	-	TRBV5-5	-	TGTGCCAGCAGCATGACCCTAGATAGCACAGATACGCAGTATTTT	CASSMTLDSTDTQYF
TRBJ2-7	-	TRBV2	TRBD1	TGTGCCAGCGCCCGCAGGGGGCTACCCGAGGTCGAGCAGTACTTC	CASARRGLPEVEQYF
TRBJ2-1	-	TRBV7-7	-	TGTGCTAGCAGCCGGACCGGTAGCTCCTACAATGAGCAGTTCTTC	CASSRTGSSYNEQFF
TRBJ2-2	once	TRBV9	TRBD1	TGTGCCAGCAGCCCGGACAGGGCGAACACCGGGGAGCTGTTTTTT	CASSPDRANTGELFF
TRBJ2-3	-	TRBV5-5	-	TGTGCCAGCAGCTTGGTGGGGGTCTCCACAGATACGCAGTATTTT	CASSLVGVSTDTQYF
TRBJ2-5	-	TRBV4-1	-	TGCGCCAGCAGCCAAGAGGTGCGAGTTCAAGGACGGGCTGAGACCCAGTACTTC	CASSQEVRVQGRAETQYF
TRBJ2-1	-	TRBV5-1	-	TGCGCCAGCAGCCCAGGGCTGGGGGAATACAATGAGCAGTTCTTC	CASSPGLGEYNEQFF
TRBJ1-1	few	TRBV7-9	-	TGTGCCAGCAGCTTAGGGACAGACAACACTGAAGCTTTCTTT	CASSLGTDNTEAFF
TRBJ2-2	-	TRBV11-3	TRBD1	TGTGCCAGCAGCTCCACCCCAGGGACAGGGAACACCGGGGAGCTGTTTTTT	CASSSTPGTGNTGELFF
TRBJ2-6	-	TRBV7-2	TRBD1	TGTGCCAGCAGCTTAAAGCTGGGACAGGCAGACACTGGGGCCAACGTCCTGACTTTC	CASSLKLGQADTGANVLTF
TRBJ1-5	-	TRBV6-5	-	TGTGCCAGCAGATCCGGGACAACGAATCAGCCCCAGCATTTT	CASRSGTTNQPQHF
TRBJ2-7	-	TRBV5-1	TRBD1	TGCGCCAGCAGCTTGGCACCGGGACAGGGGTACGAGCAGTACTTC	CASSLAPGQGYEQYF
TRBJ2-3	-	TRBV11-2	TRBD1	TGTGCCAGCAGCTTGTTGGGACAGAGGATTGGGGGCGCAGATACGCAGTATTTT	CASSLLGQRIGGADTQYF
TRBJ1-1	-	TRBV7-9	TRBD1	TGTGCCAGCCTCGGACAGGGATCTACTGAAGCTTTCTTT	CASLGQGSTEAFF
TRBJ2-1	-	TRBV7-2	TRBD2	TGTGCCAGCAGCAGAAGCGGGGGGGCCAGGAATGAGCAGTTCTTC	CASSRSGGARNEQFF
TRBJ1-6	-	TRBV30	TRBD1	TGTGCCAGCTCAGGGGGCTCCTATAATTCACCCCTCCACTTT	CASSGGSYNSPLHF
TRBJ2-5	-	TRBV6-1	-	TGTGCCAGCAGTGAAGCACGGGGAGAGACCCAGTACTTC	CASSEARGETQYF
TRBJ2-3	-	TRBV5-1	-	TGCGCCAGCACTACAGGAAGGGTCAGCGGCGCTAGCACAGATACGCAGTATTTT	CASTTGRVSGASTDTQYF
TRBJ2-3	few	TRBV30	-	TGTGCCTGGAGCCGGCCGCCCACAGATACGCAGTATTTT	CAWSRPPTDTQYF